Presented here are 30 T cell receptor beta chains from one specimen sequenced in a study of cytomegalovirus exposure and HLA in healthy donors. Vbeta (60) and Jbeta (13) primers were used in the PCR. TCRdb's copy holds only in-frame clones and misses some; the assay was immunoSEQ multiplex PCR. Of roughly 150,000 clones in the sample, 75% to 90% are singletons; the top ten hold approximately 1.5%. Sequencing input: PBMCs. All receptors come from a young woman in good health and CMV-seronegative.

There are a few counts of this clone. The rearrangement links TRBV5-6 to TRBJ1-2, with D possibly matching TRBD1 (6 bases). Trimming left V 5 bases short and J 4 bases short, with 15 bases between. The CDR3 sequence is 14 residues long. Looked up from germline, CDR1 is SGHDT and CDR2 is YYEEEE. The CDR3 nucleotides read TGTGCCAGCAGGGAGGCAGGGGTAATCTATGGCTACACCTTC. This gives the protein CASREAGVIYGYTF.

V is TRBV7-9 and J is TRBJ2-3; a possible D gene is TRBD1 (6 bases). The CDR3 consists of 15 residues. V was trimmed by 2 bases and J by 7 bases, leaving 16 bases between them. Per the germline V gene, CDR1 is SEHNR and CDR2 is FQNEAQ (reference sequence). CDR3 nucleotide sequence: TGTGCCAGCAGCTTAATGGACAGTCCATGGTATACGCAGTATTTT. As protein: CASSLMDSPWYTQYF.

The V and J genes are TRBV6-5 and TRBJ2-6; 7 positions match TRBD2. This CDR3 is built from 15 residues. With V trimmed by 2 bases and J by 2 bases, 0 bases remained unmatched. Per the germline V gene, CDR1 is MNHEY and CDR2 is SVGAGI. The CDR3 region has the DNA TGTGCCAGCAGTTACGGACTAGCTGGGGCCAACGTCCTGACTTTC. Its translation is CASSYGLAGANVLTF.

The chain links TRBV18 to TRBJ1-2; 12 bases match TRBD1. The CDR3 loop spans 14 amino acids. The trim removed 5 bases at V and 7 bases at J, leaving 5 bases unmatched. Germline CDR1 KGHSH, CDR2 LQKENI. This CDR3 is CASSKGQGASGYTF. CDR3 nucleotide sequence: TGTGCCAGCTCAAAGGGACAGGGGGCGAGTGGCTACACCTTC.

This sequence joins TRBV5-4 and TRBJ2-5, with D maybe TRBD2 (7 bases). V lost 0 bases, J lost 5 bases, and 14 bases lay in between. The CDR3 runs 15 residues. CDR1 is SGHNT, CDR2 YYREEE, per germline (reference sequence). CDR3 nucleotide sequence: TGTGCCAGCAGCTTGGCCGGGGGGCGTGGGGAGACCCAGTACTTC. Amino acid sequence: CASSLAGGRGETQYF.

This chain connects TRBV7-8 to TRBJ2-2; 10 bases map to TRBD2. The germline V gene has CDR1 SGHVS and CDR2 FQNEAQ. CDR3 length: 18 amino acids. Trimming cost V 4 bases and J 0 bases; bases outside gene matches: 8. The CDR3 is CASSSRTSGNANTGELFF. Written as DNA, the CDR3 is TGTGCCAGCAGCTCGAGGACTAGCGGCAACGCGAACACCGGGGAGCTGTTTTTT.

V is TRBV5-6 and J is TRBJ2-7; 7 bases agree with TRBD2. The CDR3 totals 15 residues. The V gene end was trimmed by 0 bases and the J gene end by 2 bases; junction bases not matched to a gene: 5. CDR1 SGHDT and CDR2 YYEEEE come from the germline V gene. Here the CDR3 reads CASSLGDRGAYEQYF. As DNA, the CDR3 is TGTGCCAGCAGCTTGGGTGATCGGGGGGCCTACGAGCAGTACTTC.

The chain uses TRBV7-8 and TRBJ1-2; 8 positions match TRBD1. The junction had 3 bases not matched to a gene; V was cut back by 3 bases and J by 3 bases. There are 14 residues in the CDR3. Germline V CDR1 and CDR2: SGHVS, FQNEAQ. The CDR3: CASSLTGDDYGYTF. The DNA of the CDR3 is TGTGCCAGCAGCTTGACAGGGGATGACTATGGCTACACCTTC.

The CDR3 DNA reads TGTGCCAGCAGTCCGCCTATCAAGGGGGTCGAGCAGTACTTC. Its protein product is CASSPPIKGVEQYF. The chain couples TRBV28 to TRBJ2-5, with D possibly matching TRBD1 (6 bases). The end of the DNA is better explained by TRBJ2-7, so the J call may be wrong. In germline, CDR1 is MDHEN, CDR2 SYDVKM. CDR3 length: 14 amino acids.

The chain uses TRBV6-4 and TRBJ2-1, with 7 bases fitting TRBD1. V gave up 7 bases and J gave up 10 bases; unmatched junction bases: 22. Germline V lookup: CDR1 MRHNA, CDR2 SNTAGT. The CDR3 spans 17 residues. CDR3 sequence reads: CASTLLPEGARTREQFF. The CDR3 nucleotides read TGTGCCAGCACCCTTCTTCCCGAGGGGGCTAGAACCAGGGAGCAGTTCTTC.

This clone was picked up a small number of times. The rearrangement uses TRBV19 and TRBJ1-5; TRBD1 might be the D (6 bases). V was cut by 1 base and J by 2 bases, with 12 bases left in between. Germline CDR1 is LNHDA and CDR2 is SQIVND (reference sequence). The CDR3 covers 16 residues. The CDR3 spells CASSIGPGAGNQPQHF. CDR3 DNA: TGTGCCAGTAGTATAGGTCCAGGGGCGGGCAATCAGCCCCAGCATTTT.

The chain combines TRBV19 with TRBJ2-1; 8 nucleotides match TRBD1. The ends lost 3 bases at V and 3 bases at J; junction bases unmatched: 4. Germline-derived CDR1 and CDR2 are LNHDA and SQIVND (reference sequence). CDR3 length equals 15 residues. This CDR3 is CASSISGGIYNEQFF. Written as DNA, the CDR3 is TGTGCCAGTAGTATTTCAGGGGGCATCTACAATGAGCAGTTCTTC.

The chain has TRBV7-2 and TRBJ2-5; tentative D call: TRBD2 (6 bases). Deletions cut 3 bases from V and 2 bases from J, with 16 bases between. The CDR3 sequence is 16 residues long. The germline CDR1 and CDR2 sequences are SGHTA and FQGNSA. The DNA of the CDR3 is TGTGCCAGCAGCTTCGTGGGACTCAGAGCTCAAGAGACCCAGTACTTC. This codes for CASSFVGLRAQETQYF.

This sequence joins TRBV5-5 and TRBJ1-1, with 7 bases matching TRBD1. In germline, CDR1 is SGHKS, CDR2 YYEKEE (reference sequence). V shed 0 bases, J shed 2 bases, and the junction held 4 bases outside the gene matches. The CDR3 totals 15 residues. CDR3 in amino acids: CASSLGDRQNTEAFF. The DNA for the CDR3 is TGTGCCAGCAGCTTGGGGGACAGACAAAACACTGAAGCTTTCTTT.

This chain connects TRBV28 to TRBJ1-2, with 9 bases aligning to TRBD1. The CDR3 consists of 13 residues. J lost 4 bases, V lost 6 bases, and 3 bases had no gene match. Germline V CDR1 and CDR2: MDHEN, SYDVKM. The CDR3 coding sequence is TGTGCCAGCAGCATGGACAGGGGCTATGGCTACACCTTC. Its translation is CASSMDRGYGYTF.

The rearrangement uses TRBV6-1 and TRBJ2-3, with TRBD2 identical over 7 bases. The V and J ends lost 2 bases and 2 bases, in that order; junction bases with no gene match: 10. Germline CDR1 is MNHNS and CDR2 is SASEGT. This CDR3 is 17 amino acids long. This CDR3 reads CASSEIRRAGHTDTQYF. The DNA of the CDR3 is TGTGCCAGCAGTGAAATCCGGCGAGCGGGGCACACAGATACGCAGTATTTT.

The V and J genes are TRBV11-2 and TRBJ2-7; the match to TRBD1 covers 11 bases. The CDR3 has 15 residues. The ends lost 5 bases at V and 5 bases at J; junction bases unmatched: 8. Germline V gene sequence: CDR1 SGHAT, CDR2 FQNNGV. The chain's CDR3 is CASSLGQGGSHEQYF. The CDR3 bases are TGTGCCAGCAGCCTGGGACAGGGGGGTTCTCACGAGCAGTACTTC.

This rearrangement joins TRBV2 to TRBJ2-3, with 9 positions matching TRBD2. CDR1 and CDR2 (germline): SNHLY, FYNNEI. Trimming at V came to 6 bases and at J to 3 bases, leaving 13 bases not matched to a gene. The CDR3 has 17 amino acids. CDR3 coding DNA: TGTGCCAGCAGGCCCATGGGTCTAGCGGGGACAACAGATACGCAGTATTTT. Amino acid sequence: CASRPMGLAGTTDTQYF. The whole variable domain, filled in from reference TRBV2 and TRBJ2-3, reads EPEVTQTPSHQVTQMGQEVILRCVPISNHLYFYWYRQILGQKVEFLVSFYNNEISEKSEIFDDQFSVERPDGSNFTLKIRSTKLEDSAMYFCASRPMGLAGTTDTQYFGPGTRLTVL.

The rearrangement joins TRBV7-9 to TRBJ2-3; TRBD2 might be the D (5 bases). The V end lost 0 bases, the J end lost 2 bases, and 9 bases lay between the germline ends. This CDR3 region has 15 residues. The germline gives CDR1 SEHNR, CDR2 FQNEAQ (reference sequence). The DNA of the CDR3 is TGTGCCAGCAGCTTAGCGGCAGCGGACACAGATACGCAGTATTTT. It is translated as CASSLAAADTDTQYF.

The rearrangement uses TRBV9 and TRBJ1-1, with D uncertain. Trimming pared 3 bases from V and 1 base from J, leaving 10 bases between. The CDR3 is 14 amino acids. Germline assignment: CDR1 SGDLS and CDR2 YYNGEE. CDR3 protein: CASSGREANTEAFF. In DNA form, the CDR3 reads TGTGCCAGCAGCGGGAGGGAGGCGAACACTGAAGCTTTCTTT.

The chain recombines TRBV18 with TRBJ2-5, with D tentatively TRBD1 (5 bases). The CDR3 is 14 residues long. The V end was cut by 2 bases, the J end by 1 base, with 8 bases between. Germline-derived CDR1 and CDR2 are KGHSH and LQKENI. This CDR3 reads CASSPRGSQETQYF. CDR3 nucleotide sequence: TGTGCCAGCTCACCAAGGGGCAGCCAAGAGACCCAGTACTTC.

The V and J genes are TRBV15 and TRBJ2-5; TRBD2 might be the D (7 bases). TRBJ2-7 explains the end of the DNA better; the J call may be wrong. The CDR3 contains 15 residues. Germline V CDR1 and CDR2: LNHNV, YYDKDF (reference sequence). The CDR3, as DNA: TGTGCCACCAGCAGAGAAGGGGGGGCCCCATACGAGCAGTACTTC. Amino acid sequence: CATSREGGAPYEQYF.

V gene TRBV5-1 combines with J gene TRBJ1-2, with 8 bases aligning to TRBD1. Trimming took 2 bases from V and 7 from J; bases not matched to a gene: 13. Germline V gene data show CDR1 as SGHRS and CDR2 as YFSETQ. This CDR3 spans 16 amino acids. CDR3 sequence (DNA): TGCGCCAGCAGCTTTAACCCGGGACAGGAGAGGTCTGGCTACACCTTC. It codes for CASSFNPGQERSGYTF.

This chain links TRBV28 with TRBJ1-2; no firm D call. The CDR3 is made up of 15 amino acids. Germline lookup yields CDR1 MDHEN and CDR2 SYDVKM. Trimming took off 6 bases at V and 4 bases at J, with 18 bases between the two ends. The CDR3 DNA reads as TGTGCCAGCAGAACCCCCTCCGCCCAGATCTATGGCTACACCTTC. Protein sequence: CASRTPSAQIYGYTF.

The genes are TRBV5-6 and TRBJ2-1, with TRBD1 as a possible D gene (6 bases). V lost 0 bases to trimming and J lost 14 bases, with 15 bases between them. In germline, CDR1 is SGHDT, CDR2 YYEEEE. The CDR3 has 13 residues. This CDR3 reads CASSLVDGKGEFF. The CDR3 DNA sequence: TGTGCCAGCAGCTTGGTCGACGGCAAGGGGGAGTTCTTC.

In DNA form, the CDR3 reads TGTGCCAGCAGCCCCCAACCGGGCACTGAAGCTTTCTTT. It specifies CASSPQPGTEAFF. The V and J genes are TRBV11-2 and TRBJ1-1; no clear D gene. With 5 bases removed from V and 4 bases from J, the gap between germline ends came to 11 bases. Looked up from germline, CDR1 is SGHAT and CDR2 is FQNNGV. There are 13 residues in the CDR3.

This clone appeared once. The rearrangement joins TRBV28 to TRBJ1-1; D is ambiguous. V lost 7 bases, J lost 5 bases, and 14 bases lay in between. This CDR3 is 13 amino acids long. Germline V gene lookup returns CDR1 MDHEN and CDR2 SYDVKM. The CDR3 region has the DNA TGTGCCAGCAAGGTGGGTGCGGGTACTGAAGCTTTCTTT. This sequence encodes CASKVGAGTEAFF.

This clone was found a few times. The chain recombines TRBV6-6 with TRBJ2-4, with 9 bases that match TRBD1. The CDR3 has 14 amino acids. Trimming cost V 4 bases and J 8 bases; bases outside gene matches: 6. Per the germline V gene, CDR1 is MNHNY and CDR2 is SVGAGI (reference sequence). CDR3 protein: CASSLPGQGYIQYF. DNA for the CDR3: TGTGCCAGCAGTTTACCGGGACAGGGATACATTCAGTACTTC.

CDR3 sequence: CASSLAQWRGYTF. The CDR3 coding sequence is TGTGCCAGCAGCTTAGCTCAGTGGCGGGGCTACACCTTC. The chain uses TRBV13 and TRBJ1-2; D call uncertain. From germline, CDR1 is PRHDT and CDR2 FYEKMQ (reference sequence). The ends were cut back, 1 base at V and 8 bases at J, with 11 bases in the middle. The CDR3 has 13 residues.

This clone was seen more than once but under ten times. The rearrangement uses TRBV5-6 and TRBJ2-2; 12 nucleotides match TRBD2. V dropped 6 bases and J dropped 2; count of bases not matched to a gene: 5. Per germline, CDR1 SGHDT and CDR2 YYEEEE. The CDR3 contains 16 residues. The CDR3, as DNA: TGTGCCAGCACCAAACTAGCGGGGGGTAACACCGGGGAGCTGTTTTTT. Translated: CASTKLAGGNTGELFF.